The present entry profiles one T cell receptor (beta chain) with its context. The antigen it binds to is not known. No qualities accompany the bases; no much larger clone lies one base away. This sample was taken from a study of T-cell reconstitution after alpha-beta-depleted transplantation in children (dated by TCRdb to 2015 to 2016). Background on the whole study: The study quantitatively tracked T-cell immune reconstitution after TCRalphabeta/CD19-depleted allogeneic hematopoietic cell transplantation in children using TCR repertoire profiling.

The receptor library was made with PCR. Sequenced on an Illumina HiSeq 2500. To normalize quantification of the TCRbeta repertoire, the TCR libraries were built with molecular barcoding that relied on unique molecular identifiers. In-frame beta chains were kept once TCRdb had trimmed the public reads at Q25 with fastp and called clones with MiXCR. When rows share a CDR3 protein, they turn into one entry using the most common DNA and genes. Here the sample has approximately 510,000 distinct CDR3 sequences; approximately 16% occur a single time. In total, the top ten clones hold 3.3% of the sample. The germline V gene encodes CDR1 MNHEY and CDR2 SMNVEV (reference sequence). V lost 5 bases and J lost 6 bases; the stretch between them is 23 bases long. The CDR3 sequence holds 16 residues, the cysteine and phenylalanine included. Left in the record is the CDR3 DNA by itself, 48 bases read in frame from the first base.

The chain is encoded by TRBV27 joined to TRBJ2-7, with TRBD2 tentatively as D gene (6 bases match). This receptor was identified in a human donor who donated a stem cell graft to a child with acute lymphoblastic leukemia. Sample: PBMCs from the stem cell graft donor, taken from the stem cell graft. The CDR3: CASSLRWDHDGGEQYF. The base sequence is TGTGCCAGCAGTCTAAGGTGGGATCATGACGGGGGCGAGCAGTACTTC.